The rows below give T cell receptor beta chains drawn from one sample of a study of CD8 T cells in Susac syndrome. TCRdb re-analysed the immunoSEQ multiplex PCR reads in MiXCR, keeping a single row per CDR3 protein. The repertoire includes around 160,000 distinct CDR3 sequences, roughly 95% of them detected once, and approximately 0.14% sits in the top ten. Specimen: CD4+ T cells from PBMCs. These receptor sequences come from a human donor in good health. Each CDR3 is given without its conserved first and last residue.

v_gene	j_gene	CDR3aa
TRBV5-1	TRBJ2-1	ASSGTGTGLYNEQF
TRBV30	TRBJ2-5	AWNQGTGQETQY
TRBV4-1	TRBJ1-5	ASSQGEGFGNQPQH
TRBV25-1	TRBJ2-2	ASSDQGGINTGELF
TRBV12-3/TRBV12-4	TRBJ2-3	ASSTWTGGTDTQY
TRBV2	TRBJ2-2	ASSTNPDRANTGELF
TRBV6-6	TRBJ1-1	ASSYSGQVGTEAF
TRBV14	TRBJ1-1	ASSFQVNAEAF
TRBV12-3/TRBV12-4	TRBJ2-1	ASSSRTDTYNEQF
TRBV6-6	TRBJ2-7	ASSSDPYEQY
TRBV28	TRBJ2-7	ASGPMGLAHDEQY
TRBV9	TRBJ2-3	ASSRRGTSGATDTQY
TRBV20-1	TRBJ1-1	SATPRENTEAF
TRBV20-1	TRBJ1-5	SATLGGSGNQPQH
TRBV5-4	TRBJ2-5	ASSLDIQETQY
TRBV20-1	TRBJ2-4	SARDRLTGGNIQY
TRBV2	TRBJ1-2	ASRRVHYGYT
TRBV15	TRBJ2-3	ATSRAPPDTQY
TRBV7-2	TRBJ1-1	ATSNRADIGTEAF
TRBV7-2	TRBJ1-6	ASSLDLGLGSPLH
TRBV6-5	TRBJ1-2	ATSIYRNYGYT
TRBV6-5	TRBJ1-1	ASSSPAGTTEAF
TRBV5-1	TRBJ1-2	ASSLAPENGYT
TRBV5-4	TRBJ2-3	DSSLAGGRTDTQY
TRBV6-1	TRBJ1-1	ASSEAPGVEAF
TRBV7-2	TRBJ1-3	ASSPYTVSGNTIY
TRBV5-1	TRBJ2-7	ASSLREAIGEQY
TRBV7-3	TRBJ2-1	ASSMSSHNEQF
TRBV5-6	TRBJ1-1	ASSLGTVNTEAF
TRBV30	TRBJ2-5	AYQPGTGQETQY
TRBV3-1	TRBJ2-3	ASSRRYYPSTDTQY
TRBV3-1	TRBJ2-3	ATTGGRGADTQY
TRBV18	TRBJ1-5	ASSPRDNNQPQH
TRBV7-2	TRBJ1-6	ASSPASYNSPLH
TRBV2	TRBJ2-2	ASTLRTGVIGELF
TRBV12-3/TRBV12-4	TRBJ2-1	ASSRSGGASYNEQF
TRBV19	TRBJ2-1	ASSPGTSGGNEQF
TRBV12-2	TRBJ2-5	ASRSGETQY
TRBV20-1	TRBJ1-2	SATQGFNYGYT
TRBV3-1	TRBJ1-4	ASSQSQGLQQKLF
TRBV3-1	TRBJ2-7	ASSPGGGITYEQY
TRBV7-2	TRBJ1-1	ASSLGRGQGNTAF
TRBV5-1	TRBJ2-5	ASSSRVGQETQY
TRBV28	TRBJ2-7	ASSQDVYEQY
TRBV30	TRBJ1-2	AWSVLGLNYGYT
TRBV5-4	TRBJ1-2	ASSPGQGYYGYT
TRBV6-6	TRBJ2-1	ASSYHTGLYNEQF
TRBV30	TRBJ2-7	AWDRVEGGEQY
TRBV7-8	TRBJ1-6	ASSSGQGGDSPLH